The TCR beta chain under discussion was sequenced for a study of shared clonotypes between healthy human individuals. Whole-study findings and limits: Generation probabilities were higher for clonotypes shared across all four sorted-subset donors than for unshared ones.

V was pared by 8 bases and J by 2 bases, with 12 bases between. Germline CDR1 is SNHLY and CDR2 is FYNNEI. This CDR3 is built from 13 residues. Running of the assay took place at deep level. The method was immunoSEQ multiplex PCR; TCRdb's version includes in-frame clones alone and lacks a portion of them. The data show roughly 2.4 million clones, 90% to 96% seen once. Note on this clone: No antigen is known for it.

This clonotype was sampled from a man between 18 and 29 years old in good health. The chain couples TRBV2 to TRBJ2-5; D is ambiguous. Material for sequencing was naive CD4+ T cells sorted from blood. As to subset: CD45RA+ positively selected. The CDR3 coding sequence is TGTGCCAGCGTCCGGAGTCAACAAGAGACCCAGTACTTC. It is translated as CASVRSQQETQYF.